This TCR beta chain was documented in a study of blood T cells in healthy people across ages. Findings of the study overall: A conclusive naive versus antigen-experienced comparison was prevented by the unsorted PBMCs. Unknown CMV status may confound age-related changes in expanded clones.

Primed by a sample-barcoded 5' primer and a J-beta primer mix, a second PCR proceeded for roughly 7 to 11 cycles. MiXCR, run by TCRdb on the 5' RACE reads, gives a single entry per CDR3 protein. The sample has 500,000 to 600,000 distinct CDR3 sequences; 25% to 30% are singletons. About this clonotype itself: Its specificity is unknown.

Per the germline V gene, CDR1 is SGHRS and CDR2 is YFSETQ. The J segment lost 2 bases and the V segment lost 0 bases, leaving 7 bases of the junction unmatched. This CDR3 is 17 amino acids long. The sequence was collected from a woman in her seventies in good health. The chain combines TRBV5-1 with TRBJ2-1, with 8 bases aligning to TRBD2. Sequenced sample: blood. The DNA for the CDR3 is TGCGCCAGCAGCTTGGCTCTTAGCGGGGATACCTACAATGAGCAGTTCTTC. This sequence encodes CASSLALSGDTYNEQFF.